The 3 T cell receptor beta chains below all came from one sample that was sequenced in a study of naive and memory T cell subsets. The SP2 primer and nested alpha and beta constant region primers amplified ligated cDNA in four rounds. TCRdb processed the UMI-ligation and nested PCR reads anew with MiXCR; each CDR3 protein has one entry. The table lists approximately 37,000 distinct CDR3 sequences, 9.5% to 11% of them singletons. Sample treatment: skin biopsy from PPD injection site in Mantoux-positive individual. A UMI-containing oligonucleotide was joined by 3' ligation to the TCR cDNA template. The sample consisted of skin, taken from a tuberculin skin test site. The origin of the receptors is an adult in good health.

This clonotype was observed a handful of times. The CDR3, as DNA: TGTGCCAGCGGGACTAGTAACACTGGACGGAGGACAGATACGCAGTATTTT. Encoded protein: CASGTSNTGRRTDTQYF. The rearrangement links TRBV6-6 to TRBJ2-3; 8 bases are shared with TRBD2. CDR3 size: 17 residues. V lost 8 bases and J lost 3; bases outside the gene matches: 16. CDR1 MNHNY and CDR2 SVGAGI come from the germline V gene (reference sequence).

J is TRBJ1-6 and V is TRBV14; 7 bases fit TRBD1. Unmatched junction bases numbered 10, after V lost 4 bases and J lost 10 bases. The CDR3 has 15 residues. Germline assignment: CDR1 SGHDN and CDR2 FVKESK. For the CDR3, the DNA is TGTGCCAGCAGCCTCAGCCAGGGGGTTAGCTCACCCCTCCACTTT. It translates to CASSLSQGVSSPLHF.

This clonotype was observed a handful of times. The gene calls are TRBV27 and TRBJ2-7; TRBD2 agrees at 9 bases. The CDR3 has 14 amino acids. The V segment lost 5 bases and the J segment 4 bases; nucleotides outside the gene matches: 6. Looked up from germline, CDR1 is MNHEY and CDR2 is SMNVEV (reference sequence). The CDR3 sequence: CASSPGTSLYEQYF. The CDR3 DNA reads as TGTGCCAGCAGTCCCGGGACTAGCTTGTACGAGCAGTACTTC.